This TCR beta chain is from a study of cytomegalovirus exposure and HLA in healthy donors. Study-wide context: Earlier findings included more than 95 million unique TCR beta sequences obtained from roughly 200 million T cells.

Study results and limitations: Data from an earlier analysis indicated that most TCR beta V segments were productive either about 87% or about 30% of the time.

Both 60 Vbeta primers and 13 Jbeta primers went into the PCR. The table came from immunoSEQ multiplex PCR; TCRdb's copy has only in-frame clones and leaves some out. Of 100,000 to 150,000 clones in the sample, 75% to 85% were seen once. V shed 1 base and J shed 2 bases, with 9 bases lying between them. The CDR3 covers 16 residues. Germline lookup yields CDR1 MNHGY and CDR2 SVAAGI. A word on this clone: Its specificity is not known.

Sequencing input: PBMCs. The clonotype originates from a girl aged 2-10 years in good health and CMV-seronegative. The chain carries TRBV6-9 and TRBJ2-6; tentative D call: TRBD2 (5 bases). The CDR3 bases are TGTGCCAGCAGTTATTTAGTCGGGGCTGGGGCCAACGTCCTGACTTTC. Protein sequence: CASSYLVGAGANVLTF.